The 29 T cell receptor beta chains below all came from one sample that was sequenced in a study of early stage breast cancer tumors. TCRdb keeps only in-frame clones here, not all; method: immunoSEQ multiplex PCR. Among roughly 30,000 clones listed, 84% were seen once. Specimen: blood. These receptors were obtained from a person between 45 and 65 years old with breast cancer.

The sample holds one count of this clone. The chain combines TRBV11-3 with TRBJ2-7, with unresolved D. Germline-derived CDR1 and CDR2 are SGHNT and YENEEA. The CDR3 spans 14 residues. With 5 bases removed from V and 5 bases from J, the gap between germline ends came to 16 bases. This chain's CDR3 is CASSLSGSKDEQYF. In nucleotides, the CDR3 is TGTGCCAGCAGCCTGTCCGGAAGTAAGGACGAGCAGTACTTC.

This chain uses TRBV9 with TRBJ2-3; no clear D gene. The CDR3 is made up of 13 amino acids. V was trimmed by 3 bases and J by 6 bases, leaving 11 bases between them. Germline loops: CDR1 SGDLS, CDR2 YYNGEE. CDR3 nucleotide sequence: TGTGCCAGCAGCGAACGACCGGGCGATACGCAGTATTTT. This translates into CASSERPGDTQYF.

The CDR3 loop reads CASSFTGASGNTIYF. Written as DNA, the CDR3 is TGCGCCAGCAGCTTTACAGGGGCCTCTGGAAACACCATATATTTT. This chain connects TRBV5-1 to TRBJ1-3; 7 bases line up with TRBD1. This CDR3 has 15 residues. The germline V gene encodes CDR1 SGHRS and CDR2 YFSETQ. Trimming at V came to 2 bases and at J to 0 bases, leaving 2 bases not matched to a gene.

This chain uses TRBV5-1 with TRBJ2-6; a weak D match, TRBD2 (5 bases). The CDR3 has 18 amino acids. Trimming pared 3 bases from V and 0 bases from J, leaving 16 bases between. CDR1 SGHRS and CDR2 YFSETQ come from the germline V gene. The CDR3 loop is CASSSTWTGSSGANVLTF. In DNA form, the CDR3 reads TGCGCCAGCAGCTCAACGTGGACTGGAAGCTCTGGGGCCAACGTCCTGACTTTC.

This sequence joins TRBV19 and TRBJ1-5; TRBD1 aligns across 7 bases. CDR1 and CDR2 from the germline V gene are LNHDA and SQIVND (reference sequence). V lost 8 bases to trimming and J lost 4 bases; unmatched junction nucleotides: 5. This CDR3 region has 13 residues. The CDR3 sequence: CASQPGQNQPQHF. CDR3 nucleotide sequence: TGTGCCAGTCAACCGGGACAGAATCAGCCCCAGCATTTT.

The chain is built from TRBV6-1 and TRBJ2-3; no firm D call. This CDR3 region has 15 residues. Germline loops: CDR1 MNHNS, CDR2 SASEGT. Deletions cut 3 bases from V and 0 bases from J, with 10 bases between. The CDR3 loop is CASSDSKGSTDTQYF. The CDR3 DNA is TGTGCCAGCAGTGACTCGAAAGGAAGCACAGATACGCAGTATTTT.

This clone was observed a few times. The V gene is TRBV27, the J gene TRBJ1-2; TRBD1 matches 7 bases. Per germline, CDR1 MNHEY and CDR2 SMNVEV (reference sequence). With V trimmed by 1 base and J by 6 bases, 8 bases remained unmatched. The CDR3 totals 15 residues. This CDR3 reads CASSLFGQDSNGYTF. The DNA of the CDR3 is TGTGCCAGCAGTTTATTCGGACAGGACTCTAATGGCTACACCTTC.

This chain uses TRBV12-2 with TRBJ1-1; TRBD1, the table's D call, lacks a check against the DNA. TRBV12-2 is a pseudogene segment. The CDR3 covers 17 residues. Written as DNA, the CDR3 is TGTGCAAGTCGCTCCATTTTAGGGGGTAAGGATAACACTGAAGCTTTCTTT. This translates into CASRSILGGKDNTEAFF.

The V and J genes are TRBV5-1 and TRBJ1-6; D might be TRBD1 (5 bases). The length of the CDR3 is 15 residues. V lost 0 bases and J lost 9, with 13 bases in between. CDR1 and CDR2 (germline): SGHRS, YFSETQ. The CDR3, as DNA: TGCGCCAGCAGCTTGGCCAGGGCTAACGGTTCACCCCTCCACTTT. Its protein is CASSLARANGSPLHF.

This clone was detected once. The rearrangement uses TRBV5-4 and TRBJ2-1; 10 nucleotides agree with TRBD2. The germline gives CDR1 SGHNT, CDR2 YYREEE (reference sequence). The CDR3 is made up of 16 amino acids. The trim removed 4 bases at V and 8 bases at J, leaving 12 bases unmatched. CDR3 DNA: TGTGCCAGCAGCCCGGACCTAGCGGGAGTCAGCGATGAGCAGTTCTTC. Its protein is CASSPDLAGVSDEQFF.

This clone was recorded only once. The J gene is TRBJ2-5, the V gene TRBV18; D possibly corresponds to TRBD2 (5 bases). The J call may be incorrect, as the DNA end agrees better with TRBJ2-7. The V gene's germline CDR1 is KGHSH and CDR2 LQKENI. CDR3 length equals 12 residues. CDR3 loop: CASSPEDREQYF. DNA for the CDR3: TGTGCCAGCTCACCGGAGGATCGCGAGCAGTACTTC.

The chain couples TRBV6-1 to TRBJ1-3; D call uncertain. Germline lookup yields CDR1 MNHNS and CDR2 SASEGT. CDR3 length: 14 amino acids. V lost 7 bases, J lost 4 bases, and 14 bases lay in between. CDR3 bases: TGTGCCAGCACCCGACTGGGGAGAGGAAACACCATATATTTT. Protein sequence: CASTRLGRGNTIYF.

The CDR3 DNA reads as TGTGCCAGCAGCTTACTAAGGGGTGGTCAAGAGACCCAGTACTTC. Encoded protein: CASSLLRGGQETQYF. The V gene is TRBV11-2, the J gene TRBJ2-5; D possibly corresponds to TRBD1 (5 bases). The CDR3 totals 15 residues. Germline CDR1 SGHAT, CDR2 FQNNGV. V was cut by 2 bases and J by 2 bases, with 12 bases left in between.

This clone has just a few counts. The V and J genes are TRBV4-1 and TRBJ1-6; no clear D. CDR3 length: 17 residues. The V gene lost 0 bases and the J gene lost 0 bases, with 9 bases spanning the gap. Germline assignment: CDR1 MGHRA and CDR2 YSYEKL. The CDR3 protein is CASSQESRLSYNSPLHF. The CDR3 region has the DNA TGCGCCAGCAGCCAAGAATCCAGGCTCTCCTATAATTCACCCCTCCACTTT.

This chain links TRBV6-5 with TRBJ1-1, with D perhaps TRBD1 (6 bases). The ends were cut back, 7 bases at V and 7 bases at J, with 13 bases in the middle. Germline values: CDR1 MNHEY, CDR2 SVGAGI. The CDR3 has 12 residues. CDR3 in DNA: TGTGCCAGCATAGACAGGTCGGGTGAAGCTTTCTTT. Protein sequence: CASIDRSGEAFF.

The chain recombines TRBV6-1 with TRBJ2-7, with D perhaps matching TRBD2 (6 bases). This CDR3 has 15 residues. Germline V CDR1 and CDR2: MNHNS, SASEGT. Trimming stripped 6 bases from V and 3 bases from J, with 18 bases between. The CDR3 sequence is CASREYSAGIYEQYF. In DNA, the CDR3 is TGTGCCAGCAGGGAATACAGCGCGGGGATCTACGAGCAGTACTTC.

This rearrangement joins TRBV5-1 to TRBJ2-7; D ambiguous. Germline V lookup: CDR1 SGHRS, CDR2 YFSETQ. The CDR3 spans 14 residues. The V and J ends lost 0 bases and 2 bases respectively, with 9 bases between them. Here the CDR3 DNA reads TGCGCCAGCAGCTTGGAAGGTTCGCCCTACGAGCAGTACTTC. This gives the protein CASSLEGSPYEQYF.

The chain combines TRBV6-5 with TRBJ2-2; no clear D. The CDR3 is 13 residues long. The germline gives CDR1 MNHEY, CDR2 SVGAGI. With 3 bases removed from V and 5 bases from J, the gap between germline ends came to 7 bases. CDR3 nucleotide sequence: TGTGCCAGCAGTTATGGCAGGACCGGGGAGCTGTTTTTT. Residues: CASSYGRTGELFF.

In the case of this clone: Distinct nucleotide sequences in the sample also encode this CDR3. The V and J genes are TRBV18 and TRBJ1-1; D perhaps matches TRBD1 (5 bases). The CDR3 has 14 residues. CDR1 is KGHSH, CDR2 LQKENI, per germline. Trimming took off 3 bases at V and 0 bases at J, with 8 bases between the two ends. The CDR3, as DNA: TGTGCCAGCTCACCTGGGACGGTGAACACTGAAGCTTTCTTT. Its translation: CASSPGTVNTEAFF.

The chain links TRBV5-4 to TRBJ1-1, with a tentative D call TRBD1 (5 bases). The CDR3 totals 13 residues. The V end was cut by 3 bases, the J end by 3 bases, with 9 bases between. CDR1 is SGHNT and CDR2 is YYREEE in the germline V gene (reference sequence). The CDR3 DNA follows: TGTGCCAGCAGCTGGGACGCCTACACTGAAGCTTTCTTT. Amino acids: CASSWDAYTEAFF. The complete variable domain, with remaining parts taken from reference TRBV5-4 and TRBJ1-1, reads ETGVTQSPTHLIKTRGQQVTLRCSSQSGHNTVSWYQQALGQGPQFIFQYYREEENGRGNFPPRFSGLQFPNYSSELNVNALELDDSALYLCASSWDAYTEAFFGQGTRLTVV.

The J gene is TRBJ1-1, the V gene TRBV7-9; the D is unclear. The CDR3 extends over 14 amino acids. Trimming took off 1 base at V and 1 base at J, with 7 bases between the two ends. Germline CDR1 and CDR2: SEHNR and FQNEAQ (reference sequence). The CDR3: CASSLVLGNTEAFF. The CDR3, as DNA: TGTGCCAGCAGCTTAGTCTTGGGGAACACTGAAGCTTTCTTT.

This clone has more than one count but fewer than ten. The chain has TRBV9 and TRBJ1-4; the match to TRBD1 covers 7 bases. Germline values: CDR1 SGDLS, CDR2 YYNGEE. The CDR3 spans 15 residues. Losses at the gene ends were 0 bases for V and 4 bases for J; bases not matched to a gene: 3. In nucleotides, the CDR3 is TGTGCCAGCAGCGTAGAGGGACAGAATAATGAAAAACTGTTTTTT. Its translation: CASSVEGQNNEKLFF. Drawing the rest from reference TRBV9 and TRBJ1-4, the complete variable domain is DSGVTQTPKHLITATGQRVTLRCSPRSGDLSVYWYQQSLDQGLQFLIQYYNGEERAKGNILERFSAQQFPDLHSELNLSSLELGDSALYFCASSVEGQNNEKLFFGSGTQLSVL.

This clone has a handful of counts. V gene TRBV28 combines with J gene TRBJ1-5; 7 nucleotides agree with TRBD1. The junction had 9 bases not matched to a gene; V was cut back by 3 bases and J by 7 bases. Germline V lookup: CDR1 MDHEN, CDR2 SYDVKM. The CDR3 loop spans 15 amino acids. The CDR3 DNA reads as TGTGCCAGCAGTTTGGCGACAGGGCTCGGGCAGCCCCAGCATTTT. This translates into CASSLATGLGQPQHF.

The sample holds one count of this clone. The J gene is TRBJ1-6, the V gene TRBV4-2; D possibly corresponds to TRBD1 (5 bases). Germline-derived CDR1 and CDR2 are LGHNA and YNFKEQ. V was clipped by 3 bases and J by 9 bases, with 15 bases between them. The CDR3 sequence is 15 residues long. For the CDR3, the DNA is TGTGCCAGCAGCCAGGAAGGCCAGAGGGGTTCACCCCTCCACTTT. It encodes CASSQEGQRGSPLHF.

This clone was detected only a few times. This chain joins TRBV5-1 and TRBJ2-5; 10 bases match TRBD2. J lost 2 bases, V lost 0 bases, and 1 base had no gene match. Germline CDR1 reads SGHRS; CDR2 reads YFSETQ. The CDR3 is 15 amino acids. The CDR3 DNA reads as TGCGCCAGCAGCTTGGTACTAGCGGGGCAAGAGACCCAGTACTTC. The encoded protein is CASSLVLAGQETQYF.

V usage is TRBV14 and J usage is TRBJ1-1, with D possibly being TRBD1 (6 bases). The CDR3 has 13 residues. Between the trimmed V and J ends, which lost 1 base and 6 bases, there was a span of 9 bases. Germline V gene lookup returns CDR1 SGHDN and CDR2 FVKESK. The CDR3 loop is CASSQAGGPEAFF. The CDR3 DNA reads as TGTGCCAGCAGCCAAGCGGGGGGCCCTGAAGCTTTCTTT.

This clone was counted once. The chain joins TRBV14 to TRBJ2-1; 7 nucleotides align to TRBD2. The CDR3 consists of 15 residues. V was pared by 4 bases and J by 6 bases, with 9 bases of the junction left unmatched. Per the germline V gene, CDR1 is SGHDN and CDR2 is FVKESK. This chain's CDR3 is CASSRLGTNSNEQFF. The CDR3 nucleotides are TGTGCCAGCAGCCGGCTAGGGACTAACTCCAATGAGCAGTTCTTC.

The chain employs TRBV10-3 and TRBJ1-5; 7 positions agree with TRBD1. With 2 bases clipped from V and 3 bases from J, the junction kept 1 base outside the gene matches. The CDR3 contains 14 residues. Looked up from germline, CDR1 is ENHRY and CDR2 is SYGVKD. CDR3 amino acids: CAISETGANQPQHF. Written as DNA, the CDR3 is TGTGCCATCAGTGAGACAGGGGCCAATCAGCCCCAGCATTTT.

The chain combines TRBV5-4 with TRBJ1-4; D is undetermined. CDR1 is SGHNT, CDR2 YYREEE, per germline (reference sequence). V gave up 0 bases and J gave up 5 bases, with 11 bases separating them. This CDR3 contains 15 residues. CDR3 coding DNA: TGTGCCAGCAGCTTGGATGCTGGGCCAAATGAAAAACTGTTTTTT. Translated: CASSLDAGPNEKLFF.